These 30 T cell receptor beta chains were all obtained from the same sample, sequenced in a study of blood T cell repertoires in COVID-19. Measured with immunoSEQ multiplex PCR; TCRdb has only the in-frame clones, and not every one. The sample yields 150,000 to 250,000 clones, about 76% seen once. Input material: peripheral blood. The origin of the receptors is a woman aged 40 to 55 with COVID-19, enrolled during active disease.

The chain employs TRBV5-4 and TRBJ2-2, with 7 nucleotides matching TRBD2. The J segment lost 6 bases and the V segment lost 4 bases, leaving 9 bases of the junction unmatched. Germline CDR1 is SGHNT and CDR2 is YYREEE (reference sequence). CDR3 length equals 15 residues. The CDR3 reads CASSPAGGVPGELFF. In DNA form, the CDR3 reads TGTGCCAGCAGCCCGGCTGGGGGGGTCCCCGGGGAGCTGTTTTTT.

This clone was counted only a few times. This chain connects TRBV5-6 to TRBJ2-4; 8 bases agree with TRBD2. The CDR3 runs to 14 residues. Germline assignment: CDR1 SGHDT and CDR2 YYEEEE. The junction had 3 bases not matched to a gene; V was cut back by 4 bases and J by 3 bases. The CDR3 DNA follows: TGTGCCAGCAGCAATAGCGGGGTCAAAAACATTCAGTACTTC. This gives the protein CASSNSGVKNIQYF. Full variable domain (outside the CDR3, taken from reference TRBV5-6 and TRBJ2-4): DAGVTQSPTHLIKTRGQQVTLRCSPKSGHDTVSWYQQALGQGPQFIFQYYEEEERQRGNFPDRFSGHQFPNYSSELNVNALLLGDSALYLCASSNSGVKNIQYFGAGTRLSVL.

The rearrangement joins TRBV4-1 to TRBJ2-1; D is possibly TRBD2 (5 bases). The CDR3 has 18 amino acids. V dropped 1 base and J dropped 2 bases, with 18 bases sitting between them. CDR1 is MGHRA and CDR2 is YSYEKL in the germline V gene. CDR3 amino acids: CASSQVWGAQETYNEQFF. CDR3 in DNA: TGCGCCAGCAGCCAAGTTTGGGGAGCGCAAGAGACCTACAATGAGCAGTTCTTC.

The chain employs TRBV12-3 or TRBV12-4 and TRBJ2-7; D might be TRBD1 (6 bases). This CDR3 spans 13 amino acids. V lost 4 bases and J lost 2, with 9 bases in between. The CDR3 spells CASSSGTTYEQYF. The CDR3 DNA reads TGTGCCAGCAGTTCCGGGACAACCTACGAGCAGTACTTC.

This chain links TRBV5-5 with TRBJ1-1; 9 bases fit TRBD1. The CDR3 runs 15 residues. Germline CDR1 and CDR2: SGHKS and YYEKEE (reference sequence). Trimming cost V 2 bases and J 4 bases; bases outside gene matches: 6. The CDR3 DNA follows: TGTGCCAGCAGCTTAACAGGGGGCTCGTCCACTGAAGCTTTCTTT. Protein sequence: CASSLTGGSSTEAFF.

This clone has just one count. The rearrangement joins TRBV6-5 to TRBJ1-5, with 7 nucleotides matching TRBD1. Germline V gene lookup returns CDR1 MNHEY and CDR2 SVGAGI. With 7 bases clipped from V and 3 bases from J, the junction kept 6 bases outside the gene matches. The CDR3 runs 14 residues. Written as DNA, the CDR3 is TGTGCCAGCACCCCGGGACAGCTCAATCAGCCCCAGCATTTT. Its protein is CASTPGQLNQPQHF.

The chain joins TRBV19 to TRBJ2-7; 7 bases fit TRBD2. Germline V gene data show CDR1 as LNHDA and CDR2 as SQIVND (reference sequence). After removal of 4 bases from V and 1 base from J, the junction contained 4 bases not matched to a gene. This CDR3 has 14 amino acids. The CDR3 loop reads CASSTAGVSYEQYF. The CDR3 DNA reads as TGTGCCAGTAGTACGGCGGGGGTGTCCTACGAGCAGTACTTC.

This rearrangement joins TRBV19 to TRBJ1-2; D remains ambiguous. The CDR3 runs to 13 residues. Trimming removed 6 bases at V and 1 base at J, with 9 bases between. Germline lookup yields CDR1 LNHDA and CDR2 SQIVND (reference sequence). The CDR3 loop reads CASSRGINYGYTF. CDR3 in DNA: TGTGCCAGTAGCCGAGGAATTAACTATGGCTACACCTTC.

The CDR3 loop reads CSVRGGDEKLFF. CDR3 in DNA: TGCAGCGTTAGGGGTGGGGATGAAAAACTGTTTTTT. The chain couples TRBV29-1 to TRBJ1-4; weak D call: TRBD1 (5 bases). Germline loops: CDR1 SQVTM, CDR2 ANQGSEA. This CDR3 is 12 amino acids long. The germline V and J ends were trimmed by 5 bases and 6 bases, with 10 bases remaining between them.

The DNA of the CDR3 is TGTGCCAGCTCTTCAAATCGGGGGTACTACGAGCAGTACTTC. It translates to CASSSNRGYYEQYF. The chain joins TRBV18 to TRBJ2-7; TRBD2 is a possible D gene (6 bases). CDR3 length: 14 amino acids. V lost 6 bases to trimming and J lost 3 bases, with 15 bases between them. Germline CDR1 reads KGHSH; CDR2 reads LQKENI.

The chain carries TRBV5-1 and TRBJ1-5; D may be TRBD1 (6 bases). V gave up 4 bases and J gave up 4 bases, with 9 bases separating them. The germline gives CDR1 SGHRS, CDR2 YFSETQ. The CDR3 sequence is 13 residues long. CDR3 sequence: CASSPGENQPQHF. In DNA, the CDR3 is TGCGCCAGCAGCCCAGGGGAAAATCAGCCCCAGCATTTT.

The CDR3 nucleotides read TGTGCCAGCAGTCTGGGGACAGGAGGGGATCAGCCCCAGCATTTT. Residues: CASSLGTGGDQPQHF. The rearrangement links TRBV4-2 to TRBJ1-5; 8 bases line up with TRBD1. There are 15 residues in the CDR3. Germline V lookup: CDR1 LGHNA, CDR2 YNFKEQ. The J segment lost 5 bases and the V segment lost 6 bases, leaving 9 bases of the junction unmatched.

The chain joins TRBV9 to TRBJ2-3; D gene uncertain. The V and J ends lost 0 bases and 4 bases respectively, with 15 bases between them. CDR3 length equals 16 residues. CDR1 is SGDLS, CDR2 YYNGEE, per germline. The CDR3 protein is CASSVGDGRSADTQYF. The CDR3 DNA reads as TGTGCCAGCAGCGTAGGCGACGGTCGGAGCGCAGATACGCAGTATTTT.

This clone came up once. The chain uses TRBV19 and TRBJ2-3; 11 bases are a match to TRBD1. Looked up from germline, CDR1 is LNHDA and CDR2 is SQIVND (reference sequence). The CDR3 loop spans 17 amino acids. The trim removed 4 bases at V and 3 bases at J, leaving 9 bases unmatched. The CDR3 nucleotides read TGTGCCAGTAGTAAAAGGGGACAGGGGGAATGGACAGATACGCAGTATTTT. Protein sequence: CASSKRGQGEWTDTQYF.

With regard to this clone: The sample contains more than one DNA sequence encoding this CDR3. This rearrangement joins TRBV30 to TRBJ1-1; tentatively, D is TRBD1 (5 bases). There are 13 residues in the CDR3. Trimming removed 3 bases at V and 1 base at J, with 9 bases between. Germline V gene sequence: CDR1 GTSNPN, CDR2 SVGIG (reference sequence). The CDR3 coding sequence is TGTGCCTGGAGCCCGACAGCGAACACTGAAGCTTTCTTT. This sequence encodes CAWSPTANTEAFF.

The chain joins TRBV29-1 to TRBJ1-5; D is perhaps TRBD1 (5 bases). Germline V lookup: CDR1 SQVTM, CDR2 ANQGSEA. The V end was cut by 7 bases, the J end by 2 bases, with 15 bases between. The CDR3 is 14 amino acids. CDR3 nucleotide sequence: TGCAGCGCCTCAGCGGGGGGGGGCAATCAGCCCCAGCATTTT. It encodes CSASAGGGNQPQHF.

Comment on this clone: This sample includes further DNA sequences coding for the same CDR3. The CDR3 loop reads CASSERAGANVLTF. CDR3 nucleotides: TGTGCCAGCAGTGAGAGGGCAGGGGCCAACGTCCTGACTTTC. The J gene is TRBJ2-6, the V gene TRBV2, with a weak D call TRBD2 (5 bases). The CDR3 runs 14 residues. CDR1 SNHLY and CDR2 FYNNEI come from the germline V gene. V lost 3 bases and J 4 bases, leaving 7 bases between the germline ends. Using reference TRBV2 and TRBJ2-6 for the parts outside the CDR3, the full variable domain is EPEVTQTPSHQVTQMGQEVILRCVPISNHLYFYWYRQILGQKVEFLVSFYNNEISEKSEIFDDQFSVERPDGSNFTLKIRSTKLEDSAMYFCASSERAGANVLTFGAGSRLTVL.

The V call is TRBV7-3, the J call TRBJ2-1; maybe TRBD2 (6 bases). CDR1 is SGHTA and CDR2 is FQGTGA in the germline V gene. The CDR3 spans 13 residues. V shed 5 bases and J shed 4 bases, with 9 bases lying between them. Written as DNA, the CDR3 is TGTGCCAGCAGCCCCGGGGGTTACAATGAGCAGTTCTTC. Its translation: CASSPGGYNEQFF.

This chain connects TRBV2 to TRBJ2-7, with 9 bases identical to TRBD2. There are 13 residues in the CDR3. From germline, CDR1 is SNHLY and CDR2 FYNNEI. The J segment lost 6 bases and the V segment lost 7 bases, leaving 7 bases of the junction unmatched. DNA of the CDR3: TGTGCCAGCACCCTGGGGACTAGCTTCGAGCAGTACTTC. Its translation: CASTLGTSFEQYF.

V and J are TRBV10-2 and TRBJ2-7; 8 nucleotides line up with TRBD1. This CDR3 has 14 residues. CDR1 and CDR2 from the germline V gene are WSHSY and SAAADI. V lost 6 bases, J lost 2 bases, and 6 bases stayed unmatched. The CDR3: CASSPRTGTYEQYF. DNA of the CDR3: TGCGCCAGCAGCCCCAGGACAGGGACCTACGAGCAGTACTTC.

This clone has more than one count but fewer than ten. The chain has TRBV29-1 and TRBJ1-2, with 7 bases aligning to TRBD1. The germline V gene encodes CDR1 SQVTM and CDR2 ANQGSEA. Germline trimming cut 2 bases from V and 8 bases from J; bases unmatched to any gene: 11. The CDR3 loop spans 14 amino acids. The CDR3 protein is CSVEFPGQSWGYTF. In DNA form, the CDR3 reads TGCAGCGTTGAATTCCCGGGACAGAGCTGGGGCTACACCTTC.

Concerning this clone itself: The same CDR3 arises from other DNA sequences in this sample as well. The chain couples TRBV10-3 to TRBJ1-5; D perhaps matches TRBD1 (5 bases). From germline, CDR1 is ENHRY and CDR2 SYGVKD. V shed 5 bases and J shed 3 bases, with 8 bases lying between them. This CDR3 contains 13 residues. The CDR3 reads CAISPDNNQPQHF. The CDR3 nucleotides are TGTGCCATCAGTCCGGACAACAATCAGCCCCAGCATTTT.

The chain employs TRBV11-2 and TRBJ2-7; D is possibly TRBD1 (5 bases). In germline, CDR1 is SGHAT, CDR2 FQNNGV. The length of the CDR3 is 13 residues. The V end lost 5 bases, the J end lost 3 bases, and 11 bases lay between the germline ends. The CDR3 reads CASSPLTGYEQYF. The CDR3 DNA sequence: TGTGCCAGCAGCCCCCTCACAGGCTACGAGCAGTACTTC.

The rearrangement joins TRBV5-6 to TRBJ2-7; maybe TRBD1 (5 bases). Trimming took off 0 bases at V and 3 bases at J, with 10 bases between the two ends. The CDR3 runs to 14 residues. Germline V lookup: CDR1 SGHDT, CDR2 YYEEEE. In DNA form, the CDR3 reads TGTGCCAGCAGCTTGGTGCAGGGCAGCTACGAGCAGTACTTC. Translating it yields CASSLVQGSYEQYF. Filled out from reference TRBV5-6 and TRBJ2-7, the complete variable domain reads DAGVTQSPTHLIKTRGQQVTLRCSPKSGHDTVSWYQQALGQGPQFIFQYYEEEERQRGNFPDRFSGHQFPNYSSELNVNALLLGDSALYLCASSLVQGSYEQYFGPGTRLTVT.

Only one count was recorded for this clone. The chain recombines TRBV6-1 with TRBJ2-3; 9 bases match TRBD2. The junction had 9 bases not matched to a gene; V was cut back by 3 bases and J by 5 bases. CDR3 size: 16 residues. Germline V gives CDR1 MNHNS, CDR2 SASEGT. CDR3 region: CASSDFGAGGGDTQYF. The CDR3 nucleotides read TGTGCCAGCAGTGATTTTGGAGCGGGAGGCGGAGATACGCAGTATTTT.

This clone appeared once. This rearrangement joins TRBV11-2 to TRBJ1-1; D not certain. The V end lost 2 bases, the J end lost 4 bases, and 11 bases lay between the germline ends. The CDR3 contains 14 residues. Germline V lookup: CDR1 SGHAT, CDR2 FQNNGV. The DNA for the CDR3 is TGTGCCAGCAGCTTACCCCTTCCGAGCACTGAAGCTTTCTTT. This gives the protein CASSLPLPSTEAFF. The variable domain in full, with the rest retrieved from reference TRBV11-2 and TRBJ1-1, is EAGVAQSPRYKIIEKRQSVAFWCNPISGHATLYWYQQILGQGPKLLIQFQNNGVVDDSQLPKDRFSAERLKGVDSTLKIQPAKLEDSAVYLCASSLPLPSTEAFFGQGTRLTVV.

This clone was seen a few times. The rearrangement links TRBV7-6 to TRBJ1-1; 7 bases map to TRBD1. Germline V gene sequence: CDR1 SGHVS, CDR2 FNYEAQ. CDR3 length equals 16 residues. V shed 7 bases, J shed 0 bases, and the junction held 11 bases outside the gene matches. The CDR3 coding sequence is TGTGCCAGCACCCCTCAGGGGGTGGGGATGAACACTGAAGCTTTCTTT. Its translation: CASTPQGVGMNTEAFF. The full variable domain, with the rest looked up from reference TRBV7-6 and TRBJ1-1, is GAGVSQSPRYKVTKRGQDVALRCDPISGHVSLYWYRQALGQGPEFLTYFNYEAQQDKSGLPNDRFSAERPEGSISTLTIQRTEQRDSAMYRCASTPQGVGMNTEAFFGQGTRLTVV.

This chain uses TRBV10-2 with TRBJ2-1; the D gene is possibly TRBD2 (5 bases). Trimming stripped 8 bases from V and 6 bases from J, with 17 bases between. Germline V gene data show CDR1 as WSHSY and CDR2 as SAAADI. This CDR3 is built from 14 residues. The CDR3 is CASGRPGGRNEQFF. In DNA form, the CDR3 reads TGCGCCAGCGGTCGACCCGGCGGGCGCAATGAGCAGTTCTTC.

V usage is TRBV7-7 and J usage is TRBJ2-3; weak D call: TRBD1 (5 bases). The CDR3 contains 14 residues. Trimming removed 3 bases at V and 2 bases at J, with 9 bases between. Germline CDR1 reads SSHAT; CDR2 reads FNYEAQ (reference sequence). The DNA for the CDR3 is TGTGCCAGCAGCTTGGGCAGGGTCACAGATACGCAGTATTTT. It translates to CASSLGRVTDTQYF.

CDR3: CASSSGQSNQPQHF. The CDR3 DNA follows: TGTGCCAGCAGCTCCGGACAGAGCAATCAGCCCCAGCATTTT. The genes are TRBV5-6 and TRBJ1-5; possible D gene TRBD1, 6 bases. CDR1 SGHDT and CDR2 YYEEEE come from the germline V gene. V lost 3 bases, J lost 1 base, and 8 bases lay in between. CDR3 length equals 14 residues.